The clone carrying this T cell receptor (beta chain) came up a few times. The antigen is undetermined. An end of the junction differs from the germline gene, which may be a read error. The germline V gene has CDR1 KGHSH and CDR2 LQKENI. The CDR3 length is 14 residues. Unexposed donor CD4+ T cells date from about 2011-2018, before the COVID-19 pandemic. Isolation of CD4+ T cells took place after about 9 days in culture. This sample is drawn from a study of CD4 T cells in relation to SARS-CoV-2 and coronaviruses. Profiling relied on immunoSEQ multiplex PCR, and the TCRdb table lists in-frame clones only, not all of them. The repertoire holds under 20,000 clones, with around 79% as singletons.

Sequencing was carried out using CD4+ T cells from PBMCs, cultured in vitro. This TCR came from a human donor in good health. The chain combines TRBV18 with TRBJ1-4; tentatively, D is TRBD1 (6 bases). The CDR3, as DNA: TGTGCCAGCTCACCAACGGACAGATTATCAATCGCTTATTTT. It is translated as CASSPTDRLSIAYF.